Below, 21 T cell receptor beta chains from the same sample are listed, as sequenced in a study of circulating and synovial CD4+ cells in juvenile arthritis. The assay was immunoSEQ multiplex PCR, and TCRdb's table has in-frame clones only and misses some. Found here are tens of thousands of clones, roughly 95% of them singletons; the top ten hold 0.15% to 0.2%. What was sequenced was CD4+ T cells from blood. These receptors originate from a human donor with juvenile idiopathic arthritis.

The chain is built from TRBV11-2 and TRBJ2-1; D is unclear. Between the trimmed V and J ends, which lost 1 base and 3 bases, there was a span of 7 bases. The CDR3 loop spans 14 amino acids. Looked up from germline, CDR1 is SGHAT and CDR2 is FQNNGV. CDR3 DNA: TGTGCCAGCAGCTTAGGACTTCTCTACAATGAGCAGTTCTTC. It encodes CASSLGLLYNEQFF.

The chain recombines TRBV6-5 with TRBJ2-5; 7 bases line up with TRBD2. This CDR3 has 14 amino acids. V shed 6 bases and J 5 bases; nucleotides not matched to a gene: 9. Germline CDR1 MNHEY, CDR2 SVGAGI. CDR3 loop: CASSERLAVETQYF. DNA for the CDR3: TGTGCCAGCAGCGAGAGACTAGCTGTGGAGACCCAGTACTTC.

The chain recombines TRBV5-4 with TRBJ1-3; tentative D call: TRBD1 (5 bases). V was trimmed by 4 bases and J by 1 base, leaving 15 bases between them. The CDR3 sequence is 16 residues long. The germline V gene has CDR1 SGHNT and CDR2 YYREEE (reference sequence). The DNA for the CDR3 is TGTGCCAGCAGCCCAACACCACAGGTTTCTGGAAACACCATATATTTT. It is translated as CASSPTPQVSGNTIYF.

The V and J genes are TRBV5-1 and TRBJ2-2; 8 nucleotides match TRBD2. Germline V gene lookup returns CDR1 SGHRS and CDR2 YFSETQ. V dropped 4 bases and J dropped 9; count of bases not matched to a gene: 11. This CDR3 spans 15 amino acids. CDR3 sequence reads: CASSPRERGLRELFF. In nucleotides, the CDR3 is TGCGCCAGCAGCCCGCGGGAGCGGGGGTTGCGGGAGCTGTTTTTT.

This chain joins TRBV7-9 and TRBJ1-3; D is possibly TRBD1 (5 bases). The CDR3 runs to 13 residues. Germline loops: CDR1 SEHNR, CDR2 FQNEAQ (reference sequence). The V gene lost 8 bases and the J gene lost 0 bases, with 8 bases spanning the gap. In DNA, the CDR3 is TGTGCCAGCGGGGCCTTCTCTGGAAACACCATATATTTT. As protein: CASGAFSGNTIYF.

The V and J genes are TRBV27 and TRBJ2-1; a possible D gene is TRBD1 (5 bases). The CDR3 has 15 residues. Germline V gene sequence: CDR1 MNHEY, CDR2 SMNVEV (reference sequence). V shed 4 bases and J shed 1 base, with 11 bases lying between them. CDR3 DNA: TGTGCCAGCAGTTCGTCCAGACAGTCCTACAATGAGCAGTTCTTC. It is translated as CASSSSRQSYNEQFF.

The CDR3 here is CASSLAVLAARYNEQFF. The CDR3 nucleotides are TGTGCCAGCAGCTTAGCGGTCCTAGCGGCCCGCTACAATGAGCAGTTCTTC. The chain recombines TRBV7-8 with TRBJ2-1; 7 bases line up with TRBD2. The ends lost 0 bases at V and 3 bases at J; junction bases unmatched: 8. In germline, CDR1 is SGHVS, CDR2 FQNEAQ. This CDR3 contains 17 residues.

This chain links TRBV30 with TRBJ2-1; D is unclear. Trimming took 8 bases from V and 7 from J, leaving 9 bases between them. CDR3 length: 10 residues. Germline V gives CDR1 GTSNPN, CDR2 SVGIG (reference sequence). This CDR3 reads CAGPGNEQFF. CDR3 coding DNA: TGTGCCGGTCCCGGGAATGAGCAGTTCTTC.

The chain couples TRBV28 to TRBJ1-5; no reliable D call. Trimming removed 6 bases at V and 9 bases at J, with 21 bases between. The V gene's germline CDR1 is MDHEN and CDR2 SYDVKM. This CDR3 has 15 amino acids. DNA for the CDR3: TGTGCCAGCAGCCTGACCGCGTTGGCGGCGGCGCCCCAGCATTTT. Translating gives CASSLTALAAAPQHF. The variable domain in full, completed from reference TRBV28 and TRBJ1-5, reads DVKVTQSSRYLVKRTGEKVFLECVQDMDHENMFWYRQDPGLGLRLIYFSYDVKMKEKGDIPEGYSVSREKKERFSLILESASTNQTSMYLCASSLTALAAAPQHFGDGTRLSIL.

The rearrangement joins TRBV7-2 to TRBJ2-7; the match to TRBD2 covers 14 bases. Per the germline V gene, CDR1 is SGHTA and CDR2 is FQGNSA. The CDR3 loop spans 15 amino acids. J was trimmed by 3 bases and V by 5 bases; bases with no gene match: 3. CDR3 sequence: CASSLGLAGGYEQYF. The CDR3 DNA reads TGTGCCAGCAGCCTTGGACTAGCGGGGGGCTACGAGCAGTACTTC.

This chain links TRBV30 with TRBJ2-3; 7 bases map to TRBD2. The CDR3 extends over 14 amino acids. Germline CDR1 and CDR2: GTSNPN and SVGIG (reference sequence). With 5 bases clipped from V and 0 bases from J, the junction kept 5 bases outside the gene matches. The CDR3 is CAWASGSSTDTQYF. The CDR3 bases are TGTGCCTGGGCTAGCGGTTCTAGCACAGATACGCAGTATTTT. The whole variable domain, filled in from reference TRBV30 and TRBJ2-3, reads SQTIHQWPATLVQPVGSPLSLECTVEGTSNPNLYWYRQAAGRGLQLLFYSVGIGQISSEVPQNLSASRPQDRQFILSSKKLLLSDSGFYLCAWASGSSTDTQYFGPGTRLTVL.

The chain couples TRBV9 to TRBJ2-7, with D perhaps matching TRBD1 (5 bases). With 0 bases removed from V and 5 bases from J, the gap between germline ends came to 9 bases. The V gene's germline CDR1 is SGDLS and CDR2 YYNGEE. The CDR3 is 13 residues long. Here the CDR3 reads CASSVEARDEQYF. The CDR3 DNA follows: TGTGCCAGCAGCGTAGAGGCCAGGGACGAGCAGTACTTC.

CDR3 nucleotides: TGTGCCTGGAGCCCCCTCAGGGCTTTTTATCTAAGCAATCAGCCCCAGCATTTT. Residues: CAWSPLRAFYLSNQPQHF. The chain carries TRBV30 and TRBJ1-5, with D possibly being TRBD1 (5 bases). V lost 3 bases and J lost 1, with 22 bases in between. CDR1 GTSNPN and CDR2 SVGIG come from the germline V gene (reference sequence). CDR3 length: 18 residues.

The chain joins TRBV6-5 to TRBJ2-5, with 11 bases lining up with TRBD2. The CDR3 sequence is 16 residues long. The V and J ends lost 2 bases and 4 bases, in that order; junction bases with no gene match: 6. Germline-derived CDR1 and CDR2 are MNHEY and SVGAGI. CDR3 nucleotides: TGTGCCAGCAGTTACGGTAGCGGGGGGGCCGCAGAGACCCAGTACTTC. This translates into CASSYGSGGAAETQYF.

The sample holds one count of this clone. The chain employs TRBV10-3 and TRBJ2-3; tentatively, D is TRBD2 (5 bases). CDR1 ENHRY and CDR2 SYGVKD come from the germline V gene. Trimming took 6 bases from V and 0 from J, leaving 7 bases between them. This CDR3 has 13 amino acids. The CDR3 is CAIRDSSTDTQYF. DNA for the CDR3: TGTGCCATCAGGGACTCCAGCACAGATACGCAGTATTTT.

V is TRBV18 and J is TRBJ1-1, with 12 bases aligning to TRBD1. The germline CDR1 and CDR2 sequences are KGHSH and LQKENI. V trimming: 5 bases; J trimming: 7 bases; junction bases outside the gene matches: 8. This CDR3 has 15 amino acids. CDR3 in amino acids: CASSGTGGVRIEAFF. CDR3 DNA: TGTGCCAGCTCAGGGACAGGGGGCGTGAGGATTGAAGCTTTCTTT.

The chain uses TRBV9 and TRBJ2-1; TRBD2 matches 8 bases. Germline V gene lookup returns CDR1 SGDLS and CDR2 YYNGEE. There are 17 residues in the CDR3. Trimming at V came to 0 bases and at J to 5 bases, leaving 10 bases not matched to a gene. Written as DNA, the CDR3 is TGTGCCAGCAGCGTAGATGTCGGCGGGGGGAAGCACAATGAGCAGTTCTTC. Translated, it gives CASSVDVGGGKHNEQFF.

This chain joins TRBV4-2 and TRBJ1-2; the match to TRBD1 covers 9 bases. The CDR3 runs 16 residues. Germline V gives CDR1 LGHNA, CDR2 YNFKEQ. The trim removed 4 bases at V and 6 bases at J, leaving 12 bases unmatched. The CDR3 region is CASSPAMDRGSNGYTF. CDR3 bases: TGTGCCAGCAGCCCAGCCATGGACAGGGGTTCGAATGGCTACACCTTC.

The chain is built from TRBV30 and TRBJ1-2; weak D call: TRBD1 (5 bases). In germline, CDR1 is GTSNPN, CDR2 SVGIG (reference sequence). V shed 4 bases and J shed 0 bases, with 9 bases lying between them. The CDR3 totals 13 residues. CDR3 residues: CAWIAGTNYGYTF. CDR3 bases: TGTGCCTGGATTGCAGGGACTAACTATGGCTACACCTTC. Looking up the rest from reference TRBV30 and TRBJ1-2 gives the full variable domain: SQTIHQWPATLVQPVGSPLSLECTVEGTSNPNLYWYRQAAGRGLQLLFYSVGIGQISSEVPQNLSASRPQDRQFILSSKKLLLSDSGFYLCAWIAGTNYGYTFGSGTRLTVV.

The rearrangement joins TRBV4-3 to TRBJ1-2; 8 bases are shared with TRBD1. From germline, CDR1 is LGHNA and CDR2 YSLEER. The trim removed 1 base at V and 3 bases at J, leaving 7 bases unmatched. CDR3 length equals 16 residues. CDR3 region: CASSQGTGLLDYGYTF. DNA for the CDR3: TGCGCCAGCAGCCAAGGGACAGGGCTATTAGACTATGGCTACACCTTC.

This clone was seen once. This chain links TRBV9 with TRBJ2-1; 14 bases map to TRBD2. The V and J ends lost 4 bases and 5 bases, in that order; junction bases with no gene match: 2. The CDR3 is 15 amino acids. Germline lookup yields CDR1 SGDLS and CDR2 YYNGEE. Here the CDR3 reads CASSSGLAGDNEQFF. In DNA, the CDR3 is TGTGCCAGCAGCTCGGGACTAGCGGGGGACAATGAGCAGTTCTTC.